These T cell receptor beta chains were read from a single sample in a study of blood T cell repertoires in COVID-19. Sequenced by immunoSEQ multiplex PCR; TCRdb stores in-frame clones only, minus some. This table has under 55,000 clones, approximately 87% appearing once. The specimen sequenced was peripheral blood. These receptors were taken from a woman older than 75 with COVID-19, enrolled during active disease. The CDR3 runs from the conserved cysteine through the conserved F or W. The order of the fields is J gene, CDR3 length, D gene, clone size, V gene, CDR3 protein, CDR3 DNA. D genes are given only for firm matches. Size tells how often a clone was seen (once, few, many) or the class of an expanded clone, and some rows leave it out.

TRBJ1-2,14,NA,NA,TRBV3-1/TRBV3-2,CASSQDPGGLGYTF,TGTGCCAGCAGCCAAGACCCCGGGGGGCTTGGCTACACCTTC
TRBJ2-4,14,NA,NA,TRBV28,CASDSVGAKNIQYF,TGTGCCAGTGACTCTGTAGGAGCCAAAAACATTCAGTACTTC
TRBJ2-5,15,TRBD2,NA,TRBV6-5,CASSLLSSGGGSQYF,TGTGCCAGCAGCCTCCTTTCTAGCGGGGGGGGGTCCCAGTACTTC
TRBJ1-2,13,TRBD1,once,TRBV11-1,CASSFGQGYGYTF,TGTGCCAGCAGCTTCGGACAGGGCTATGGCTACACCTTC
TRBJ1-6,15,NA,NA,TRBV19,CATSRLLQGDSPLHF,TGTGCCACCAGTAGGCTCTTGCAGGGTGATTCACCCCTCCACTTT
TRBJ1-6,15,TRBD1,NA,TRBV12-5,CASGLDGTGLSPLHF,TGTGCTAGTGGTTTGGACGGGACAGGTCTATCACCCCTCCACTTT
TRBJ1-1,15,TRBD1,NA,TRBV2,CASRSGQGVRAEAFF,TGTGCCAGCAGGTCGGGGCAGGGGGTAAGAGCTGAAGCTTTCTTT
TRBJ1-2,15,NA,NA,TRBV2,CASSVLQGSYYGYTF,TGTGCCAGCAGTGTTCTTCAGGGGTCCTACTATGGCTACACCTTC
TRBJ2-3,14,NA,NA,TRBV5-1,CASSLITSTDTQYF,TGCGCCAGCAGCTTGATAACTAGCACAGATACGCAGTATTTT
TRBJ2-2,12,NA,NA,TRBV5-1,CASIGVPGELFF,TGCGCCAGCATCGGGGTCCCCGGGGAGCTGTTTTTT
TRBJ2-2,16,NA,NA,TRBV3-1/TRBV3-2,CASSQEWGRGTGELFF,TGTGCCAGCAGCCAAGAGTGGGGGCGCGGCACCGGGGAGCTGTTTTTT
TRBJ2-3,12,NA,NA,TRBV5-4,CASSSRTDTQYF,TGTGCCAGCAGCTCCCGGACAGATACGCAGTATTTT
TRBJ1-5,17,NA,once,TRBV7-7,CASSPSGGKASNQPQHF,TGTGCTAGCAGCCCCTCGGGTGGAAAGGCGAGCAATCAGCCCCAGCATTTT
TRBJ2-7,12,NA,NA,TRBV29-1,CSVGTQLYEQYF,TGCAGCGTTGGAACACAGCTATACGAGCAGTACTTC
TRBJ2-7,15,TRBD2,NA,TRBV6-5,CASTPVGGSSYEQYF,TGTGCCAGCACCCCCGTAGGCGGGAGCTCCTACGAGCAGTACTTC
TRBJ1-1,16,TRBD1,NA,TRBV28,CASSFPVGQGNTEAFF,TGTGCCAGCAGTTTCCCTGTGGGACAGGGGAACACTGAAGCTTTCTTT
TRBJ2-7,12,NA,NA,TRBV6-6,CASSSGTYEQYF,TGTGCCAGCAGTTCAGGGACCTACGAGCAGTACTTC